A selection of T cell receptor beta chains follows, all from one sample in a study of T cell repertoires in cytomegalovirus infection. Their specific antigens are unknown. TCRdb analysed the reads with MiXCR anew, one entry per CDR3 protein. Of about 480,000 distinct CDR3 sequences in the sample, around 35% were seen once. The sequenced sample was cultured PBMCs, obtained from culture after CMV antigen stimulation. The origin of the receptors is a human donor in good health (CMV status not recorded). Some clones in this sample may be carry-over from other donors' samples. The CDR3 runs from the conserved cysteine through the conserved F or W. The D gene is left open where the match is weak. Size is omitted from some rows. Given values are once, few, many or a class for expanded clones.

NA NA TRBJ2-6 TRBV10-3 TGTGCCTTACTACCAGTCGCTCCGGGCCCCCCTGGGGCCAACGTCCTGACTTTC CALLPVAPGPPGANVLTF
NA few TRBJ2-1 TRBV29-1 TGCAGCGTCAGAACGACCTCCACCTACAATGAGCAGTTCTTC CSVRTTSTYNEQFF
TRBD2 NA TRBJ2-1 TRBV12-5 TGTGCTAGTGAACCGACTAGCGAAATTTCGGAGCAGTTCTTC CASEPTSEISEQFF
NA NA TRBJ2-1 TRBV11-2 TGTGCCAGCAGCTTATGGGGTAGAAAGTACAATGAGCAGTTCTTC CASSLWGRKYNEQFF
NA NA TRBJ2-1 TRBV24-1 TGTGCCACCAGTGATTTTGGGCGGACGAATGAGCAGTTCTTC CATSDFGRTNEQFF
TRBD1 NA TRBJ2-1 TRBV12-3/TRBV12-4 TGTGCCAGCAGTCCCACCAGGGGGACAACTAATGAGCAGTTCTTC CASSPTRGTTNEQFF
NA once TRBJ2-5 TRBV20-1 TGCAGTGCTAGAGTCGGCCTAGCGATGGAGACCCAGTACTTC CSARVGLAMETQYF
NA NA TRBJ1-1 TRBV11-3 TGTGCCAGCAGCTTTTCAGAAATGAACACTGAAGCTTTCTTT CASSFSEMNTEAFF
TRBD2 NA TRBJ2-3 TRBV6-2/TRBV6-3 TGTGCCAGCAGTTATTCGACTAGCGGGAGTGCTACAGATACGCAGTATTTT CASSYSTSGSATDTQYF
TRBD1 NA TRBJ1-2 TRBV19 TGTGCCAGTAGTATAGCCCAGAGGGACAGGTCCTATGGCTACACCTTC CASSIAQRDRSYGYTF
TRBD2 many TRBJ2-1 TRBV7-2 TGTGCCAGCAGCGTTTGGGGGGGATCCTACAATGAGCAGTTCTTC CASSVWGGSYNEQFF
NA NA TRBJ1-2 TRBV29-1 TGCAGCGTTGACCATAAAGGCTACACCTTC CSVDHKGYTF
NA NA TRBJ2-3 TRBV6-2/TRBV6-3 TGTGCCAGCAGGTCCGGACTATCCCTAACAGATACGCAGTATTTT CASRSGLSLTDTQYF
NA NA TRBJ2-7 TRBV6-2/TRBV6-3 TGTGCCAGCAGTTACAGTGGGAGTATACCCTACGAGCAGTACTTC CASSYSGSIPYEQYF
NA NA TRBJ2-5 TRBV27 TGTGCCAGCAGTCTAAAAACCTTTCCGGGACAGCCAGCTATAGCGGGGCAAGAGACCCAGTACTTC CASSLKTFPGQPAIAGQETQYF
NA few TRBJ1-1 TRBV28 TGTGCCAGCAGCCCCTCGTTTCTTGAAGCTTTCTTT CASSPSFLEAFF
NA NA TRBJ1-1 TRBV7-2 TGTGCCAGCAGCTTAGATCGGGCCCCTGAAGCTTTCTTT CASSLDRAPEAFF
NA few TRBJ2-7 TRBV28 TGTGCCAGCGGCGGGACAGCCTACGAGCAGTACTTC CASGGTAYEQYF
NA NA TRBJ2-1 TRBV3-1 TGTGCCAGCAGCCAAGCACTAGGCTCCTACAATGAGCAGTTCTTC CASSQALGSYNEQFF
NA NA TRBJ2-1 TRBV7-9 TGTGCCAGCAGCTTAGCGCAGGGGACTATCAATGAGCAGTTCTTC CASSLAQGTINEQFF
NA NA TRBJ2-5 TRBV27 TGTGCCAGCAGTTTTACGGGGGGCGAATATATCGGGGAGACCCAGTACTTC CASSFTGGEYIGETQYF
NA once TRBJ1-1 TRBV10-3 TGTGCCATCACAGGACAGTCGAACACTGAAGCTTTCTTT CAITGQSNTEAFF
TRBD2 few TRBJ2-2 TRBV7-3 TGTGCCAGCAGCTTAATTGTAGCGGGCAGAGACGGGGAGCTGTTTTTT CASSLIVAGRDGELFF
TRBD2 NA TRBJ2-1 TRBV7-3 TGTGCCAGCAGCTTAGGGGCTAGCGGCCCCGGGCGCCATGAGCAGTTCTTC CASSLGASGPGRHEQFF
NA NA TRBJ1-2 TRBV6-1 TGTGCCAGCAGTGAAGGGGGTTTCGACTATGGCTACACCTTC CASSEGGFDYGYTF
TRBD1 NA TRBJ1-6 TRBV11-3 TGTGCCAGCCAGCGCGGGACAGAGGGTTCACCCCTCCACTTT CASQRGTEGSPLHF
NA many TRBJ1-1 TRBV7-9 TGTGCCAGCAGCCTAAACAGACTCAGAAAGATAATTATGAACACTGAAGCTTTCTTT CASSLNRLRKIIMNTEAFF
NA NA TRBJ1-2 TRBV7-9 TGTGCCAGCAGCTTAGCCAGGGCGGGAGGAGCTGGCTACACCTTC CASSLARAGGAGYTF
TRBD1 NA TRBJ2-5 TRBV4-1 TGCGCCAGCAGCCAAGATAGCCAGGGGGTAGAGACCCAGTACTTC CASSQDSQGVETQYF
TRBD2 NA TRBJ2-1 TRBV7-6 TGTGCCAGCAGCCCTTTAGCGGGGATTCGCTACAATGAGCAGTTCTTC CASSPLAGIRYNEQFF
TRBD1 few TRBJ2-1 TRBV7-7 TGTGCTAGCAGCTTAGGACACGGCAGGGGGAATGAGCAGTTCTTC CASSLGHGRGNEQFF
TRBD2 few TRBJ2-7 TRBV6-1 TGTGCCAGCAGTGAAACTCGGGAGGGAGTGCAGTACTTC CASSETREGVQYF
TRBD2 NA TRBJ2-3 TRBV20-1 TGCAGCGGGTGGGCTAGCGGGAGGGATACGCAGTATTTT CSGWASGRDTQYF
TRBD2 NA TRBJ2-5 TRBV7-2 TGTGCCAGCAGCCTCGCCCTGTCTCGCGGGAGGGCATATGAGACCCAGTACTTC CASSLALSRGRAYETQYF
NA few TRBJ1-2 TRBV12-3/TRBV12-4 TGTGCCAGCAGCCCCCTAGGGCGCACTGGTGGCTACACCTTC CASSPLGRTGGYTF
NA NA TRBJ1-1 TRBV4-3 TGCGCCAGCAGCCAAGATATGGGGCAGGGAGAAGCTTTCTTT CASSQDMGQGEAFF
NA NA TRBJ1-3 TRBV6-6 TGTGCCACCCTTCTGGGACGATCCCAGGGAAACACCATATATTTT CATLLGRSQGNTIYF
NA NA TRBJ2-7 TRBV7-2 TGTGCCAGCAGCCCGCTCAGGGGCCCGGAGCAGTACTTC CASSPLRGPEQYF
TRBD2 NA TRBJ2-2 TRBV12-3/TRBV12-4 TGTGCCAGCAGACCTCAGTATCGACTAGCGGGAGGGCCCTTTATGGCCGGGGAGCTGTTTTTT CASRPQYRLAGGPFMAGELFF
NA NA TRBJ1-2 TRBV5-5 TGTGCCAGCAGCTTGGATGCAGGGAGCTATGGCTACACCTTC CASSLDAGSYGYTF
NA NA TRBJ1-1 TRBV28 TGTGCCAGCAGTCCATTGACGGCGAACACTGAAGCTTTCTTT CASSPLTANTEAFF
TRBD2 few TRBJ2-1 TRBV2 TGTGCCAGCAGTAAAGAAGGTGGCGGGGGGGTCAATGAGCAGTTCTTC CASSKEGGGGVNEQFF
NA NA TRBJ2-3 TRBV7-2 TGTGCCAGCACCCTAAGGGGGAGCACAGATACGCAGTATTTT CASTLRGSTDTQYF
NA few TRBJ2-1 TRBV7-2 TGTGCCAGCAGCTTCCTTTTTGACGGGAGCAATGAGCAGTTCTTC CASSFLFDGSNEQFF
TRBD1 many TRBJ1-4 TRBV7-9 TGTGCCAGCAGCACGTCGAGGACAGGGGGTGAAAAACTGTTTTTT CASSTSRTGGEKLFF
TRBD2 few TRBJ2-1 TRBV5-4 TGTGCCAGCAGCGACTACCCCGGGACTACCTACAATGAGCAGTTCTTC CASSDYPGTTYNEQFF
NA NA TRBJ1-2 TRBV7-2 TGTGCCAGCAGCCCTAGTCGGGGGCGCGGATATGGCTACACCTTC CASSPSRGRGYGYTF
NA NA TRBJ1-1 TRBV12-3/TRBV12-4 TGTGCCAGCAGTTTGGTAGACTCATCCGCTGAAGCTTTCTTT CASSLVDSSAEAFF